This T cell receptor (beta chain) was observed in a study of T cells expressing NK-cell markers (dated by TCRdb to between 2020 and 2021). A note on the overall study: TCR beta-chain repertoires were profiled in sorted CD3+CD56+NKG2C+, CD3+CD56+NKG2C- and CD3+CD56-NKG2C+ T-cell subsets from seven or eight donors. Seven of the eight sequenced donors were HCMV-seropositive and one was HCMV-seronegative. The study sequenced eight donors, all healthy volunteers chosen at random: three men and five women. Illumina HiSeq 2000/2500, MiSeq or NextSeq was used to sequence libraries as 2 x 150 bp reads.

General findings and caveats noted by the study authors: In over 5 donors, the dominant CD3+CD56+NKG2C+ clonotypes were among the top 10 CD8+ clonotypes and accounted for roughly 1.0-7.5% of CD8+ T cells. Those dominant clonotypes were again the most abundant among CD3+CD56-NKG2C+ cells in a few donors, at about 28.3-60.1%. Whether the expanded NKG2C-expressing T cell clones were specific for HCMV antigens was left unclear.

HCMV-specific IgG was detected in serum with a commercial ELISA kit to determine HCMV serostatus. Peripheral blood mononuclear cells were isolated from blood by Ficoll density gradient centrifugation. Sequencing used an Illumina HiSeq 2000. The TCR beta cDNA libraries were made using 5'RACE template switching, a step that added both a universal primer site and unique molecular identifiers. cDNA synthesis was primed from the TCR beta constant segment, followed by two successive PCR amplification steps. The paper's data handling went like this. MIGEC was used to demultiplex reads and group reads by UMI, and MiTCR was used to assemble and quantify clonotypes. To remove erroneous sequences, TCR cDNA sequences were retained only when supported by two or more reads. Downstream repertoire analysis used the tcR package, and clonotypes were matched across fractions by CDR3 nucleotide sequence plus V segment. VDJmatch was used to annotate antigen specificity against VDJdb, with one amino acid substitution in CDR3 allowed. TCRdb reprocessed the reads and provides one entry for every CDR3 protein sequence; no DNA is given. TCRdb's processing, not the authors', yielded these V and J calls. Per the sample table, the count is some 410,000 distinct CDR3 sequences. The ten largest clones take up 7.3% of the sample.

The CDR3 measures 18 amino acids from cysteine to phenylalanine. The coding DNA is unavailable. CDR1 is given as MNHEY and CDR2 as SVGAGI, both from the germline V gene. Concerning this clonotype: Its antigen remains undetermined.

Sequencing used blood T cells: a sorted CD56 or NKG2C T cell subset, CD4+ or CD8+ T cells, or bulk PBMC T cells (not recorded which). This TCR was sampled from a woman aged 18 to 69 in good health. Here the chain combines TRBV6-5 and TRBJ2-3; TCRdb outputs TRBD2, but without DNA this stays unchecked. The CDR3 has the sequence CASSYAGLAGGRRDTQYF.